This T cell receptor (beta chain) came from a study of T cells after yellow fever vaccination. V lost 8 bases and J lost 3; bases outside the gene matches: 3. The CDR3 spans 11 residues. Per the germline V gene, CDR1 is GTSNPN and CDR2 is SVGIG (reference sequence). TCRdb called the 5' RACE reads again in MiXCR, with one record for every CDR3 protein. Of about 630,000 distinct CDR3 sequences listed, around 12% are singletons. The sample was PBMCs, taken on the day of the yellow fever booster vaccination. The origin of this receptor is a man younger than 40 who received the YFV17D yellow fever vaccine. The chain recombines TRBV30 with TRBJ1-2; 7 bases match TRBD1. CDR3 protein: CAGRGYYGYTF. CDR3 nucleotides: TGTGCCGGCAGGGGGTACTATGGCTACACCTTC. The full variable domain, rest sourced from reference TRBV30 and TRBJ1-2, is SQTIHQWPATLVQPVGSPLSLECTVEGTSNPNLYWYRQAAGRGLQLLFYSVGIGQISSEVPQNLSASRPQDRQFILSSKKLLLSDSGFYLCAGRGYYGYTFGSGTRLTVV.